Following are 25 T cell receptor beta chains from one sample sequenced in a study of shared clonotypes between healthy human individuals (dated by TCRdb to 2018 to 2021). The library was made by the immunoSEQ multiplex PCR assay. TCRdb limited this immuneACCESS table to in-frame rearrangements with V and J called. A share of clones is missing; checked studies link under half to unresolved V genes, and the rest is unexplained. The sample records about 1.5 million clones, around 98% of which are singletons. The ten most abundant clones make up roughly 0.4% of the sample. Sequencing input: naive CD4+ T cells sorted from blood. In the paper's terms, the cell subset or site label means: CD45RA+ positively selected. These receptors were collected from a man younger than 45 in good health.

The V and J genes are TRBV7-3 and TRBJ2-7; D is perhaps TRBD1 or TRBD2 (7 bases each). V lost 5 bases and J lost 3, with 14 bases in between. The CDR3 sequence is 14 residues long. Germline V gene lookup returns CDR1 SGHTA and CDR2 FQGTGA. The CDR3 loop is CASSRQGGDYEQYF. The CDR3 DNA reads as TGTGCCAGCAGCCGACAGGGAGGGGACTACGAGCAGTACTTC. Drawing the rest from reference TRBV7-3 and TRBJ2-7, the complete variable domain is GAGVSQTPSNKVTEKGKYVELRCDPISGHTALYWYRQSLGQGPEFLIYFQGTGAADDSGLPNDRFFAVRPEGSVSTLKIQRTERGDSAVYLCASSRQGGDYEQYFGPGTRLTVT.

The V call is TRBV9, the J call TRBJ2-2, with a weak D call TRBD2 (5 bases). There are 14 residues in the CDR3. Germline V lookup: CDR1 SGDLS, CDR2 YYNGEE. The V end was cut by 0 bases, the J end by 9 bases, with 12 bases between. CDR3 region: CASSVEVASRELFF. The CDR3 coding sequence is TGTGCCAGCAGCGTAGAAGTAGCTAGCAGGGAGCTGTTTTTT.

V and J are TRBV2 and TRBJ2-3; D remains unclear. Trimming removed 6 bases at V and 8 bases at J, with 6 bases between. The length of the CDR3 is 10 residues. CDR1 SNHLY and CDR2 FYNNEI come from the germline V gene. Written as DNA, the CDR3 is TGTGCCAGCAGCACAACTACGCAGTATTTT. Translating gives CASSTTTQYF.

The DNA for the CDR3 is TGTGCCAGCAGGTCACAGGGGGGCTACGAGCAGTACTTC. Translating it yields CASRSQGGYEQYF. The chain is built from TRBV13 and TRBJ2-7; 8 nucleotides agree with TRBD1. Germline V CDR1 and CDR2: PRHDT, FYEKMQ (reference sequence). The length of the CDR3 is 13 residues. Trimming at V came to 6 bases and at J to 3 bases, leaving 4 bases not matched to a gene.

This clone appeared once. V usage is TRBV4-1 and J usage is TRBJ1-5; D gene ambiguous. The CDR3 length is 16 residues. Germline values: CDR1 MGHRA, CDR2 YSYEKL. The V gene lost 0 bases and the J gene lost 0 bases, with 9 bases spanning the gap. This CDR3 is CASSQERGGSNQPQHF. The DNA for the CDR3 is TGCGCCAGCAGCCAAGAAAGAGGAGGTAGCAATCAGCCCCAGCATTTT.

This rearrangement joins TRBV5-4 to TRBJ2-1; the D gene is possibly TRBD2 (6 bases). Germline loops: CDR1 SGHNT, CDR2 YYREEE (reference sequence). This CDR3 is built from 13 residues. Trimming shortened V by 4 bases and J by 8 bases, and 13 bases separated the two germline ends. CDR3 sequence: CASSPEVADEQFF. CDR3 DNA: TGTGCCAGCAGCCCCGAGGTAGCGGATGAGCAGTTCTTC.

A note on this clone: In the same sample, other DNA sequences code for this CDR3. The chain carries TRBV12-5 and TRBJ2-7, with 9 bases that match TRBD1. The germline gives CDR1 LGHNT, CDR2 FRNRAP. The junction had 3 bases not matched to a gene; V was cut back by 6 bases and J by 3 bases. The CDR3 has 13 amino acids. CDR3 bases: TGTGCTAGTGGCCTGGACAGGGGCTACGAGCAGTACTTC. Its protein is CASGLDRGYEQYF.

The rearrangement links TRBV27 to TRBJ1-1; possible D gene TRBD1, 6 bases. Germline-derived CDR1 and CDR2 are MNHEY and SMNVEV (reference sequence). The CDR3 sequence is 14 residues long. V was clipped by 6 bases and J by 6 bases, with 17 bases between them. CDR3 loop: CASSSGVWVAEAFF. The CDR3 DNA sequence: TGTGCCAGCAGCTCAGGGGTTTGGGTCGCTGAAGCTTTCTTT.

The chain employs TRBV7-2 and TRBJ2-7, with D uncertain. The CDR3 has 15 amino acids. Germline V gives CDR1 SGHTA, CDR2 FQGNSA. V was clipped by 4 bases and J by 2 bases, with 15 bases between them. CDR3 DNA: TGTGCCAGCAGCTCGAGCGCCCAGGCAACCTACGAGCAGTACTTC. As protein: CASSSSAQATYEQYF.

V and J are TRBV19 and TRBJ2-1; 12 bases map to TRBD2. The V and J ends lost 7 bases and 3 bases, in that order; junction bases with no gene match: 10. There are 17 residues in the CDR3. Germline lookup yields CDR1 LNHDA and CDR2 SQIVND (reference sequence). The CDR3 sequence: CASTGTSGRLYYNEQFF. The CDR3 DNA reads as TGTGCCAGTACTGGGACTAGCGGGCGGTTGTACTACAATGAGCAGTTCTTC.

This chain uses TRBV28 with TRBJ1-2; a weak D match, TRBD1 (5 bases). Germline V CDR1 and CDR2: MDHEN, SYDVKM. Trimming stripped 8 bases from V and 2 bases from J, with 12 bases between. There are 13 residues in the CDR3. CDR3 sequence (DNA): TGTGCCAGCTTCGGGGCCGTAAACTATGGCTACACCTTC. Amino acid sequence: CASFGAVNYGYTF.

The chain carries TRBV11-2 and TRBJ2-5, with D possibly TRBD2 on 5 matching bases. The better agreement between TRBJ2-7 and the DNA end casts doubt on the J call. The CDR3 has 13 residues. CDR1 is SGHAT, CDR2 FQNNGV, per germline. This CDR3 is CASSFRGGYEQYF. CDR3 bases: TGTGCCAGCAGCTTTCGCGGAGGTTACGAGCAGTACTTC.

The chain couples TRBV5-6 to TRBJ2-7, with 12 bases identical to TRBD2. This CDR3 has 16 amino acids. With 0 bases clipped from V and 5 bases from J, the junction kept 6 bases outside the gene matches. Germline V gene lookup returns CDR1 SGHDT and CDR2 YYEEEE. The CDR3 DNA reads TGTGCCAGCAGCTTGGGAGAGACTAGCGGGAGAGACGAGCAGTACTTC. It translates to CASSLGETSGRDEQYF.

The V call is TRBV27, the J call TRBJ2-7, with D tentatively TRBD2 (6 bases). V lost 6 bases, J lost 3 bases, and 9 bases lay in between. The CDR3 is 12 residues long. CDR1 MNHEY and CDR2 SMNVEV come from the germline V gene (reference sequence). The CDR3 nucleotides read TGTGCCAGCAGCGGGGAGGTCTACGAGCAGTACTTC. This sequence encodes CASSGEVYEQYF.

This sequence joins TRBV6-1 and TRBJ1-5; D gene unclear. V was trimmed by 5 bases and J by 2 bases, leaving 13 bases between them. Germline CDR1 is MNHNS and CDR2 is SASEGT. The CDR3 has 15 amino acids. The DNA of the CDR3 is TGTGCCAGCAGTTTGACACGTTTGGGCAATCAGCCCCAGCATTTT. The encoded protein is CASSLTRLGNQPQHF.

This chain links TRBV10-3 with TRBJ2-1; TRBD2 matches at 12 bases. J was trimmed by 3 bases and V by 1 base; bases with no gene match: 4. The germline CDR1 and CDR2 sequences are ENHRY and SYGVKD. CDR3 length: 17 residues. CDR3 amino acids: CAISEYASGRDYNEQFF. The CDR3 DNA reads TGTGCCATCAGTGAGTACGCTAGCGGGAGGGACTACAATGAGCAGTTCTTC.

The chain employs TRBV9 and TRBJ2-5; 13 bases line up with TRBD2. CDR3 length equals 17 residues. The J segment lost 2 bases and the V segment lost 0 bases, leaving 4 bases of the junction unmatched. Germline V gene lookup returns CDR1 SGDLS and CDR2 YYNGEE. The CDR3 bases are TGTGCCAGCAGCGTAGCTAGGACTAGCGGGAGTCAAGAGACCCAGTACTTC. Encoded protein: CASSVARTSGSQETQYF.

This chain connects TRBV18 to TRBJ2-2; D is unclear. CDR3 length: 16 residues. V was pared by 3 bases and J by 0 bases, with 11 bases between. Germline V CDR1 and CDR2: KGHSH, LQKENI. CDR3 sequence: CASSPLIPANTGELFF. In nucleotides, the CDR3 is TGTGCCAGCTCACCCCTCATCCCCGCGAACACCGGGGAGCTGTTTTTT.

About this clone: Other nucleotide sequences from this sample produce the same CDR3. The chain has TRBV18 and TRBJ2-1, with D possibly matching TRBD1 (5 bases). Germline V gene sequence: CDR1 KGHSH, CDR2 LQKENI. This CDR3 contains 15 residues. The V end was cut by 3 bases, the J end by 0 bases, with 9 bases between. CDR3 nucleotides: TGTGCCAGCTCACCGTCTAGGGGCTCCTACAATGAGCAGTTCTTC. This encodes CASSPSRGSYNEQFF.

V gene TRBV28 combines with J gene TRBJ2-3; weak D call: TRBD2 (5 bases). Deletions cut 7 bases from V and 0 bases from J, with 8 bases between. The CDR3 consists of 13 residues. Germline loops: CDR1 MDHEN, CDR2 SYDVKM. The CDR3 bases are TGTGCCAGCACCCGAGGGAGCACAGATACGCAGTATTTT. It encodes CASTRGSTDTQYF. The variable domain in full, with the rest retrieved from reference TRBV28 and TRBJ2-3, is DVKVTQSSRYLVKRTGEKVFLECVQDMDHENMFWYRQDPGLGLRLIYFSYDVKMKEKGDIPEGYSVSREKKERFSLILESASTNQTSMYLCASTRGSTDTQYFGPGTRLTVL.

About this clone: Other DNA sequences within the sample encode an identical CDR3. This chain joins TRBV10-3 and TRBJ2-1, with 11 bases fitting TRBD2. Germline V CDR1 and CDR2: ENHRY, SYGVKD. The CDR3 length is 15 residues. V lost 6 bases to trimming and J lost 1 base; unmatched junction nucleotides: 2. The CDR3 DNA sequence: TGTGCCATCAGAACTAGCGGGGGTTCCTACAATGAGCAGTTCTTC. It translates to CAIRTSGGSYNEQFF.

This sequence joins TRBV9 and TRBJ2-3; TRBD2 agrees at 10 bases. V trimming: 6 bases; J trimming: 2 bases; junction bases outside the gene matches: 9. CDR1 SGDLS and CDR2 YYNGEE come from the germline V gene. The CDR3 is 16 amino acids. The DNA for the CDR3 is TGTGCCAGCAACACCCCCCTAGCGGGGGCCACAGATACGCAGTATTTT. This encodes CASNTPLAGATDTQYF.

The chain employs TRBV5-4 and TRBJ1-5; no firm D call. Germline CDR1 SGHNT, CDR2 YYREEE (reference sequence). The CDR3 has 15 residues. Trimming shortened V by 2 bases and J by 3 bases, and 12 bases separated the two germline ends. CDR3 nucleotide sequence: TGTGCCAGCAGCTTATCCGCAATGTCCAATCAGCCCCAGCATTTT. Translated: CASSLSAMSNQPQHF.

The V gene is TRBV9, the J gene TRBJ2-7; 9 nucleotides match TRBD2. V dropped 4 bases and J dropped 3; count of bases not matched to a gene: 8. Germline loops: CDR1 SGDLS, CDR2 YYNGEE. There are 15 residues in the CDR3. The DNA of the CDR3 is TGTGCCAGCAGCCCACAGGGACTAGCATACTACGAGCAGTACTTC. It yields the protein CASSPQGLAYYEQYF.

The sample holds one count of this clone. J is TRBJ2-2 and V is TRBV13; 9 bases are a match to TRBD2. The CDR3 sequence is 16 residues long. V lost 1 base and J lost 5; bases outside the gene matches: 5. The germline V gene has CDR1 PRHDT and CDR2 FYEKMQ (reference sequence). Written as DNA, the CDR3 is TGTGCCAGCAGCTTAGATAGCGGGAGATTTACCGGGGAGCTGTTTTTT. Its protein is CASSLDSGRFTGELFF. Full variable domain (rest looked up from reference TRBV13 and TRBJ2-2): AAGVIQSPRHLIKEKRETATLKCYPIPRHDTVYWYQQGPGQDPQFLISFYEKMQSDKGSIPDRFSAQQFSDYHSELNMSSLELGDSALYFCASSLDSGRFTGELFFGEGSRLTVL.